This TCR beta chain was found in a study of regulatory T cells. Findings of the study overall: In CD3G-deficient patients, conventional CD4+ T cells were enriched for hydrophobic CDR3 residues at positions 6 and 7.

Remarks on this clone: Its antigen is undetermined.

The V end was cut by 1 base, the J end by 0 bases, with 7 bases between. The CDR3 loop spans 16 amino acids. Germline V lookup: CDR1 SGHVS, CDR2 FQNEAQ. Autoimmunity was present in every CD3G-deficient patient, worse in two. Patients aged 2 to 39 years had fewer naive T cells. The primer mix had 52 TRBV and 13 TRBJ primers. Sequencing used immunoSEQ multiplex PCR; TCRdb keeps in-frame clones, though not all of them. The sample has approximately 37,000 clones, 89% seen once. Source material: conventional CD4+ T cells sorted from blood. V gene TRBV7-8 combines with J gene TRBJ2-6; possibly TRBD2 for D (6 bases). The receptor was isolated from a person aged 18-30 years with CD3G deficiency. The DNA for the CDR3 is TGTGCCAGCAGCTTAGACGGGGGCTCTGGGGCCAACGTCCTGACTTTC. Translated: CASSLDGGSGANVLTF.